Below are 2 T cell receptor beta chains sequenced from a single sample in a study of cytomegalovirus exposure and HLA in healthy donors. Researchers ran the PCR with 60 Vbeta and 13 Jbeta primers. Profiling relied on immunoSEQ multiplex PCR, and the TCRdb table lists in-frame clones only, not all of them. Of about 140,000 clones listed, about 75% are singletons. Specimen: PBMCs. All receptors derive from a man in his forties or fifties in good health and CMV-seronegative.

The rearrangement joins TRBV7-3 to TRBJ1-2; 7 bases align to TRBD1. Germline V lookup: CDR1 SGHTA, CDR2 FQGTGA. The CDR3 length is 13 residues. Trimming at V came to 3 bases and at J to 6 bases, leaving 4 bases not matched to a gene. The CDR3 region is CASSFGTANGYTF. The CDR3 DNA reads TGTGCCAGCAGCTTTGGGACAGCTAATGGCTACACCTTC. The variable domain in full, completed from reference TRBV7-3 and TRBJ1-2, reads GAGVSQTPSNKVTEKGKYVELRCDPISGHTALYWYRQSLGQGPEFLIYFQGTGAADDSGLPNDRFFAVRPEGSVSTLKIQRTERGDSAVYLCASSFGTANGYTFGSGTRLTVV.

The rearrangement links TRBV30 to TRBJ2-4, with TRBD1 identical over 8 bases. The germline V gene encodes CDR1 GTSNPN and CDR2 SVGIG (reference sequence). CDR3 size: 14 residues. After removal of 2 bases from V and 4 bases from J, the junction contained 4 bases not matched to a gene. The CDR3 sequence is CAWSTGTGKNIQYF. The CDR3 nucleotides are TGTGCCTGGAGTACCGGGACAGGAAAAAACATTCAGTACTTC.